One and the same sample provided the 6 T cell receptor beta chains below, sequenced in a study of T cells expressing NK-cell markers. TCRdb re-analyzed the 5' RACE reads; it lists each CDR3 protein once, without DNA. The listing records hundreds of thousands of distinct CDR3 sequences. Sequenced sample: blood T cells: a sorted CD56 or NKG2C T cell subset, CD4+ or CD8+ T cells, or bulk PBMC T cells (not recorded which). These receptors all come from a woman between 18 and 70 years old in good health.

The rearrangement joins TRBV20-1 to TRBJ2-7. This CDR3 has 14 residues. Germline V gives CDR1 DFQATT, CDR2 SNEGSKA (reference sequence). The chain's CDR3 is CSARDQGGLYEQYF.

The rearrangement uses TRBV4-3 and TRBJ1-6. Germline V gene lookup returns CDR1 LGHNA and CDR2 YSLEER. This CDR3 is 19 amino acids long. This CDR3 is CASSQDTVQGGGPNSPLHF.

The CDR3 is CASSLVPGVGTDTQYF. This chain links TRBV7-2 with TRBJ2-3; TCRdb reports TRBD1, a call that lacks DNA to check it against. The germline gives CDR1 SGHTA, CDR2 FQGNSA. The CDR3 covers 16 residues.

This chain uses TRBV5-8 with TRBJ2-3; the TCRdb D gene call, TRBD2, has no DNA to confirm it. CDR1 and CDR2 (germline): SGHTS, YDEGEE. This CDR3 contains 16 residues. The CDR3 reads CASSLGLALLTDTQYF. Using reference TRBV5-8 and TRBJ2-3 for the parts outside the CDR3, the full variable domain is EAGVTQSPTHLIKTRGQQATLRCSPISGHTSVYWYQQALGLGLQFLLWYDEGEERNRGNFPPRFSGRQFPNYSSELNVNALELEDSALYLCASSLGLALLTDTQYFGPGTRLTVL.

The chain combines TRBV25-1 with TRBJ2-5. The CDR3 loop spans 16 amino acids. Germline lookup yields CDR1 MGHDK and CDR2 SYGVNS. The CDR3 loop reads CASSDVLARGLETQYF.

The chain employs TRBV7-9 and TRBJ1-4; TCRdb selects TRBD1, and the lack of DNA leaves this call unchecked. This CDR3 comprises 16 residues. Germline assignment: CDR1 SEHNR and CDR2 FQNEAQ (reference sequence). The CDR3: CASSLAGAGTGFLPLF.